Following are 22 T cell receptor beta chains from one sample sequenced in a study of blood T cells in healthy people across ages. For the second PCR, which ran for about 6 to 12 cycles, a sample-barcoded 5' primer and a J-beta primer mix were used. One entry per CDR3 protein, called by TCRdb with MiXCR from the 5' RACE reads. The repertoire consists of hundreds of thousands of distinct CDR3 sequences, with more than 40% occurring once and the leading ten covering about 32%. The specimen sequenced was blood. The receptors here all came from an older woman in good health.

V and J are TRBV15 and TRBJ2-5; 8 nucleotides line up with TRBD2. The CDR3 is 17 amino acids. CDR1 is LNHNV, CDR2 YYDKDF, per germline (reference sequence). Trimming at V came to 5 bases and at J to 5 bases, leaving 16 bases not matched to a gene. The CDR3, as DNA: TGTGCCACCAGCGGGTCCTCCGGGAGGGCAAGATGGGAGACCCAGTACTTC. It translates to CATSGSSGRARWETQYF. Drawing the rest from reference TRBV15 and TRBJ2-5, the complete variable domain is DAMVIQNPRYQVTQFGKPVTLSCSQTLNHNVMYWYQQKSSQAPKLLFHYYDKDFNNEADTPDNFQSRRPNTSFCFLDIRSPGLGDTAMYLCATSGSSGRARWETQYFGPGTRLLVL.

The chain has TRBV18 and TRBJ2-3; 8 positions agree with TRBD2. Germline V CDR1 and CDR2: KGHSH, LQKENI. The J segment lost 3 bases and the V segment lost 6 bases, leaving 8 bases of the junction unmatched. This CDR3 is built from 15 residues. The CDR3 is CASSLSGVLTDTQYF. CDR3 bases: TGTGCCAGCTCCCTTAGCGGGGTTTTGACAGATACGCAGTATTTT.

This chain connects TRBV4-3 to TRBJ2-1, with TRBD2 identical over 10 bases. CDR1 is LGHNA, CDR2 YSLEER, per germline. The CDR3 loop spans 16 amino acids. Trimming removed 2 bases from V and 2 bases from J; junction bases left unmatched: 3. The CDR3 DNA is TGCGCCAGCAGCCAAACCCTAGCGGGGGCCTACAATGAGCAGTTCTTC. It specifies CASSQTLAGAYNEQFF.

For this clonotype: A much larger clone differs from this one at a single base, so this may be a read error. The chain couples TRBV9 to TRBJ1-1, with D possibly being TRBD1 (5 bases). The germline V gene has CDR1 SGDLS and CDR2 YYNGEE. V was clipped by 3 bases and J by 0 bases, with 6 bases between them. The CDR3 has 13 residues. The CDR3 protein is CASSEGMNTEAFF. The CDR3 nucleotides are TGTGCCAGCAGCGAGGGGATGAACACTGAAGCTTTCTTT. The full variable domain, its missing parts supplied by reference TRBV9 and TRBJ1-1, is DSGVTQTPKHLITATGQRVTLRCSPRSGDLSVYWYQQSLDQGLQFLIQYYNGEERAKGNILERFSAQQFPDLHSELNLSSLELGDSALYFCASSEGMNTEAFFGQGTRLTVV.

The chain uses TRBV28 and TRBJ2-2, with TRBD2 matching over 7 bases. The V gene's germline CDR1 is MDHEN and CDR2 SYDVKM. The V and J ends lost 6 bases and 5 bases, in that order; junction bases with no gene match: 6. The CDR3 is 14 residues long. The CDR3 DNA reads as TGTGCCAGCAGGCGACTAGCAGGGACCGGGGAGCTGTTTTTT. As protein: CASRRLAGTGELFF.

To note about this clonotype: One end of the junction is discordant with germline, which a read error may explain. The genes are TRBV20-1 and TRBJ2-6; 7 bases align to TRBD1. Germline CDR1 and CDR2: DFQATT and SNEGSKA (reference sequence). The CDR3 consists of 17 residues. In nucleotides, the CDR3 is TGCAGTGCTAGAGCGGGACAGCCGTTCTCTGGGGCCAACGTCCCGACTTTC. It specifies CSARAGQPFSGANVPTF.

In this sample, this clonotype turned up many times. This chain joins TRBV28 and TRBJ2-5, with TRBD2 as a possible D gene (6 bases). V was pared by 4 bases and J by 4 bases, with 13 bases between. The CDR3 totals 14 residues. The V gene's germline CDR1 is MDHEN and CDR2 SYDVKM. The CDR3 coding sequence is TGTGCCAGCAGTTGGGCGGGAAGGAGAGAGACCCAGTACTTC. Translation gives CASSWAGRRETQYF.

The chain has TRBV7-3 and TRBJ1-1; D gene ambiguous. Trimming stripped 4 bases from V and 1 base from J, with 7 bases between. CDR3 length: 13 residues. CDR1 and CDR2 from the germline V gene are SGHTA and FQGTGA. The CDR3, as DNA: TGTGCCAGCAGCTCCTCCCCGAACACTGAAGCTTTCTTT. It translates to CASSSSPNTEAFF.

This clonotype was seen a handful of times. The chain combines TRBV20-1 with TRBJ1-2, with 10 bases aligning to TRBD1. Germline loops: CDR1 DFQATT, CDR2 SNEGSKA (reference sequence). The CDR3 totals 14 residues. J lost 5 bases, V lost 3 bases, and 6 bases had no gene match. The CDR3, as DNA: TGCAGTGCTAGCCGGGACAGGGGCTTTTATGGCTACACCTTC. Protein product: CSASRDRGFYGYTF.

This clonotype came up a few times. The gene calls are TRBV20-1 and TRBJ2-3; 10 bases fit TRBD1. Germline CDR1 is DFQATT and CDR2 is SNEGSKA (reference sequence). CDR3 length equals 13 residues. The trim removed 6 bases at V and 6 bases at J, leaving 6 bases unmatched. CDR3 loop: CSAGDRGTDTQYF. The CDR3 DNA reads TGCAGTGCAGGGGACAGGGGAACTGATACGCAGTATTTT.

This chain uses TRBV7-8 with TRBJ2-7; the D gene is possibly TRBD2 (7 bases). V was shortened by 5 bases and J by 2 bases, with 13 bases between the two germline ends. Germline V gene lookup returns CDR1 SGHVS and CDR2 FQNEAQ. The CDR3 consists of 14 residues. The CDR3 DNA sequence: TGTGCCAGCAGCAAGCGGGACACAACCTACGAGCAGTACTTC. Its protein product is CASSKRDTTYEQYF.

The chain employs TRBV7-9 and TRBJ2-3, with D perhaps matching TRBD2 (6 bases). Germline values: CDR1 SEHNR, CDR2 FQNEAQ (reference sequence). V lost 5 bases to trimming and J lost 1 base, with 13 bases between them. There are 15 residues in the CDR3. Here the CDR3 reads CASSRDSPRTDTQYF. CDR3 in DNA: TGTGCCAGCAGCCGGGACTCTCCTCGCACAGATACGCAGTATTTT. Together with reference TRBV7-9 and TRBJ2-3, the CDR3 gives the full variable domain: DTGVSQNPRHKITKRGQNVTFRCDPISEHNRLYWYRQTLGQGPEFLTYFQNEAQLEKSRLLSDRFSAERPKGSFSTLEIQRTEQGDSAMYLCASSRDSPRTDTQYFGPGTRLTVL.

The V and J genes are TRBV11-1 and TRBJ2-7; 15 bases map to TRBD2. CDR1 and CDR2 from the germline V gene are SGHAT and FQDESV (reference sequence). CDR3 length: 15 amino acids. Losses at the gene ends were 4 bases for V and 7 bases for J; bases not matched to a gene: 5. CDR3 amino acids: CASSSPGLAGGEQYF. The CDR3 DNA follows: TGTGCCAGCAGCTCGCCGGGACTAGCGGGAGGAGAGCAGTACTTC.

The rearrangement joins TRBV28 to TRBJ1-1, with a weak D call TRBD1 (5 bases). The CDR3 contains 16 residues. Germline loops: CDR1 MDHEN, CDR2 SYDVKM. Trimming cost V 6 bases and J 0 bases, with 17 bases left between them. The DNA for the CDR3 is TGTGCCAGCAGCCCATATGGAGACAGCATGAACACTGAAGCTTTCTTT. Its protein is CASSPYGDSMNTEAFF.

In its sample, this clonotype was seen once. V usage is TRBV2 and J usage is TRBJ1-5, with D maybe TRBD1 (6 bases). This CDR3 is 15 amino acids long. The V gene lost 6 bases and the J gene lost 0 bases, with 12 bases spanning the gap. Germline assignment: CDR1 SNHLY and CDR2 FYNNEI. The DNA for the CDR3 is TGTGCCAGCAGCCAGGGGTCCTTTAGCAATCAGCCCCAGCATTTT. It encodes CASSQGSFSNQPQHF.

The CDR3 spells CSVHQRDTYNEQFF. In DNA form, the CDR3 reads TGCAGCGTCCACCAGCGGGATACCTACAATGAGCAGTTCTTC. This rearrangement joins TRBV29-1 to TRBJ2-1, with TRBD2 matching over 7 bases. The CDR3 contains 14 residues. J lost 2 bases, V lost 6 bases, and 7 bases had no gene match. The V gene's germline CDR1 is SQVTM and CDR2 ANQGSEA.

This clonotype occurred a few times. V usage is TRBV5-1 and J usage is TRBJ2-5; D may be TRBD2 (5 bases). The CDR3 is made up of 13 amino acids. The V gene lost 0 bases and the J gene lost 5 bases, with 8 bases spanning the gap. From germline, CDR1 is SGHRS and CDR2 YFSETQ. The chain's CDR3 is CASSLGRYETQYF. The DNA of the CDR3 is TGCGCCAGCAGCTTGGGGAGGTACGAGACCCAGTACTTC.

This chain uses TRBV29-1 with TRBJ2-7, with D hard to call. The CDR3 runs 11 residues. Trimming took off 4 bases at V and 3 bases at J, with 7 bases between the two ends. CDR1 SQVTM and CDR2 ANQGSEA come from the germline V gene. For the CDR3, the DNA is TGCAGCGTTGTGGTGAGCTACGAGCAGTACTTC. Its protein is CSVVVSYEQYF.

The chain couples TRBV20-1 to TRBJ2-5, with D perhaps matching TRBD2 (6 bases). Looked up from germline, CDR1 is DFQATT and CDR2 is SNEGSKA (reference sequence). This CDR3 has 14 amino acids. V was trimmed by 3 bases and J by 4 bases, leaving 15 bases between them. CDR3 residues: CSASRGTGRETQYF. CDR3 in DNA: TGCAGTGCTAGTAGAGGGACCGGGAGAGAGACCCAGTACTTC.

V and J are TRBV20-1 and TRBJ2-1; D uncertain. Trimming pared 6 bases from V and 2 bases from J, leaving 11 bases between. Germline CDR1 reads DFQATT; CDR2 reads SNEGSKA (reference sequence). The length of the CDR3 is 13 residues. CDR3 bases: TGCAGTGCCCCTCCAGACGCCTACAATGAGCAGTTCTTC. Amino acids: CSAPPDAYNEQFF.

This chain joins TRBV7-8 and TRBJ1-2, with TRBD1 as a possible D gene (5 bases). The CDR3 spans 17 residues. V was cut by 1 base and J by 1 base, with 16 bases left in between. The germline CDR1 and CDR2 sequences are SGHVS and FQNEAQ. DNA of the CDR3: TGTGCCAGCAGCTTAGGAGACAGCCCTCGGGGTAACTATGGCTACACCTTC. It codes for CASSLGDSPRGNYGYTF.

This clonotype has only a few counts. V gene TRBV20-1 combines with J gene TRBJ2-1; 9 positions agree with TRBD2. CDR1 DFQATT and CDR2 SNEGSKA come from the germline V gene (reference sequence). The CDR3 covers 15 residues. With 3 bases clipped from V and 1 base from J, the junction kept 4 bases outside the gene matches. CDR3 sequence reads: CSASGGRASYNEQFF. Written as DNA, the CDR3 is TGCAGTGCTAGCGGCGGGAGGGCGTCCTACAATGAGCAGTTCTTC.